The subject of this entry is one TCR beta chain. Its antigen remains unidentified. Sequencing was performed with immunoSEQ multiplex PCR; in TCRdb, only in-frame clones are kept and a portion is missing. The table includes around 96,000 clones, 75% to 95% detected once. These data belong to a study of T cell responses to AZD1222 COVID-19 vaccine. Broader study findings: Nearly half of spike-specific TCRs reportedly go after variant regions that carry no mutations. With two AZD1222 doses given, Spike-specific TCR breadth and depth both rose. Repertoire sampling happened only post peak T cell response. Clonal diversity may have been underestimated in mostly white British donors.

In germline, CDR1 is SGHTA, CDR2 FQGTGA. Deletions cut 6 bases from V and 2 bases from J, with 14 bases between. The CDR3 has 15 residues. The rearrangement uses TRBV7-3 and TRBJ2-1; D unresolved. This TCR derives from an adult who received the AZD1222 COVID-19 vaccine. The sequencing here drew on peripheral blood, taken 28 days after the second AZD1222 dose. CDR3 residues: CASSSFAVTYNEQFF. CDR3 nucleotides: TGTGCCAGCAGTTCGTTTGCCGTGACCTACAATGAGCAGTTCTTC. Complete variable domain (other parts from reference TRBV7-3 and TRBJ2-1): GAGVSQTPSNKVTEKGKYVELRCDPISGHTALYWYRQSLGQGPEFLIYFQGTGAADDSGLPNDRFFAVRPEGSVSTLKIQRTERGDSAVYLCASSSFAVTYNEQFFGPGTRLTVL.